The rows below give T cell receptor beta chains drawn from one sample of a study of early T cells in non-severe SARS-CoV-2 infection. TCRdb redid the calling of the 5' RACE reads with MiXCR, one entry per CDR3 protein. The repertoire holds 70,000 to 90,000 distinct CDR3 sequences, around 16% seen once, with less than 15% in the top ten. Sequencing was carried out using whole blood. The receptor source for this set is an adult who was a healthcare worker with PCR-confirmed SARS-CoV-2 infection or an uninfected control (not recorded which). Each CDR3 is given with its conserved first and last residue. D genes are given only for firm matches. Clone size is not always given. Where it is, it says once, few, many or a class for expanded clones.

size: many; D: .; J: TRBJ1-2; V: TRBV5-1; DNA: TGCGCCAGCAGCCCCGTACCGGGAGTTGGCTACACCTTC; CDR3: CASSPVPGVGYTF
size: .; D: .; J: TRBJ1-6; V: TRBV9; DNA: TGTGCCAGCAATCAGGGAGGTTCACCCCTCCACTTT; CDR3: CASNQGGSPLHF
size: few; D: .; J: TRBJ1-2; V: TRBV5-5; DNA: TGTGCCAGCAGCTTCTTTCCGACAGGCCTGGATGGCTACACCTTC; CDR3: CASSFFPTGLDGYTF
size: few; D: .; J: TRBJ1-3; V: TRBV28; DNA: TGTGCCAGCAGTCCCCTTGACAGCGGAAACACCATATATTTT; CDR3: CASSPLDSGNTIYF
size: few; D: TRBD1; J: TRBJ2-7; V: TRBV30; DNA: TGTGCCTGGACAGGGGGCCCCTACGAGCAGTACTTC; CDR3: CAWTGGPYEQYF
size: few; D: TRBD1; J: TRBJ2-7; V: TRBV28; DNA: TGTGCCAGCAGGGCTGACAGGGTAAGCTCCTACGAGCAGTACTTC; CDR3: CASRADRVSSYEQYF
size: few; D: TRBD2; J: TRBJ2-3; V: TRBV19; DNA: TGTGCCAGTAGTGTCGGGACTAGCGGGAGAGCAGATACGCAGTATTTT; CDR3: CASSVGTSGRADTQYF
size: once; D: TRBD2; J: TRBJ2-1; V: TRBV5-6; DNA: TGTGCCAGCAGCCAGGGACTAGCGGGGGCATACAATGAGCAGTTCTTC; CDR3: CASSQGLAGAYNEQFF
size: .; D: .; J: TRBJ1-1; V: TRBV18; DNA: TGTGCCAGCTCAAAGACCGTGAACACTGAAGCTTTCTTT; CDR3: CASSKTVNTEAFF
size: .; D: .; J: TRBJ2-7; V: TRBV19; DNA: TGTGCCAGTAGTTATTCCTCGGCCTTTCCCTACGAGCAGTACTTC; CDR3: CASSYSSAFPYEQYF
size: many; D: .; J: TRBJ2-5; V: TRBV7-9; DNA: TGTGCCAGCAGCTCACTAATCCCCCAAGAGACCCAGTACTTC; CDR3: CASSSLIPQETQYF